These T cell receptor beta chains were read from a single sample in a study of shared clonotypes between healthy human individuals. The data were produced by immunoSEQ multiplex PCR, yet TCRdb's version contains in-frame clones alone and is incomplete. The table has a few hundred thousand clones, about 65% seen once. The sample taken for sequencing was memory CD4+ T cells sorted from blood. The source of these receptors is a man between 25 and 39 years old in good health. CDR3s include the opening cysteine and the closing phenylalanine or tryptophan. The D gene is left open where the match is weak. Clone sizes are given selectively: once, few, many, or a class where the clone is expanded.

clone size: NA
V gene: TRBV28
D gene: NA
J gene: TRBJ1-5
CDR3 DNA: TGTGCCAGCAGTTTGACGGGGCAGGGAAGGGATCAGCCCCAGCATTTT
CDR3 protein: CASSLTGQGRDQPQHF

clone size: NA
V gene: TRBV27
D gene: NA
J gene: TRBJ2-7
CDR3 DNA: TGTGCCAGCAGACCCTTGAGCGGGCAGGGCGAGCAGTACTTC
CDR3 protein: CASRPLSGQGEQYF

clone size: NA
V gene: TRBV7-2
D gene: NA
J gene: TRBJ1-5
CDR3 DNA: TGTGCCAGCAGCTTAGATGGGTATAGCAATCAGCCCCAGCATTTT
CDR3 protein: CASSLDGYSNQPQHF

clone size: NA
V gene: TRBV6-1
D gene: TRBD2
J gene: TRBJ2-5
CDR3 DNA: TGTGCCAGCAGTGTAGCGGGAACAGAGACCCAGTACTTC
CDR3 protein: CASSVAGTETQYF

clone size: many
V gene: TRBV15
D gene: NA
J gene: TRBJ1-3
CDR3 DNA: TGTGCCACCAGCACCCCAGGGTCACGGAACACCATATATTTT
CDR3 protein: CATSTPGSRNTIYF

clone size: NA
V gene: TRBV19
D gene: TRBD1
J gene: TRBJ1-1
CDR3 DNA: TGTGCCAGTAGTATAGGACAGGGGAGCACTGAAGCTTTCTTT
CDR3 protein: CASSIGQGSTEAFF

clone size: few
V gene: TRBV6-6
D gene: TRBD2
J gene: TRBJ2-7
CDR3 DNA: TGTGCCAGCAGCCGACTAGCGGGAGGTCGCGACGAGCAGTACTTC
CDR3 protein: CASSRLAGGRDEQYF

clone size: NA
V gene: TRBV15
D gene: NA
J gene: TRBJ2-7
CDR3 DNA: TGTGCCACCAGCAGAGGACGGGACTACGAGCAGTACTTC
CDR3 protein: CATSRGRDYEQYF

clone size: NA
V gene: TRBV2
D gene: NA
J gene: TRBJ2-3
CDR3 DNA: TGTGCCAGCAGGACCGATCAGCGCCACACAGATACGCAGTATTTT
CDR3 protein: CASRTDQRHTDTQYF

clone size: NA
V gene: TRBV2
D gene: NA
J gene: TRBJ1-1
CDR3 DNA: TGTGCCAGCAGTGAATATGGAGGGCGCACTGAAGCTTTCTTT
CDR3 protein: CASSEYGGRTEAFF

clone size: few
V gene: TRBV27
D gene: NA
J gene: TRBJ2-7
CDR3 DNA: TGTGCCAGCAGTATTGGGGGCGAGCAGTACTTC
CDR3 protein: CASSIGGEQYF

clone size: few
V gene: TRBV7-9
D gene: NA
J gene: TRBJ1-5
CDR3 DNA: TGTGCCAGCAGCCCGGTTGGGGGGAAAAATCAGCCCCAGCATTTT
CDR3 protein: CASSPVGGKNQPQHF

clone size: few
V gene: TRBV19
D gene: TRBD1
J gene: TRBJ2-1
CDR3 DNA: TGTGCCAGCGCCACTACAGGGGACCCTGGCAATGAGCAGTTCTTC
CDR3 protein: CASATTGDPGNEQFF

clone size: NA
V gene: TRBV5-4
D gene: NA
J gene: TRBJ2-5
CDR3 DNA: TGTGCCAGCAGCCTCCCGGCGTCCAGGGCGGAAGAGACCCAGTACTTC
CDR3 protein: CASSLPASRAEETQYF

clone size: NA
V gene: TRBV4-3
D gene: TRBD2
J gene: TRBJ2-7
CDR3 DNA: TGCGCCAGCAGCCAAAACGGACTAGCGGATTACGAGCAGTACTTC
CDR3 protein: CASSQNGLADYEQYF

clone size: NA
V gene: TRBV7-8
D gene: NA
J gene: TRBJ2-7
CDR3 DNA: TGTGCCAGCAGCTTAAATGGGGGAGGAGGCCTAGGTTACGAGCAGTACTTC
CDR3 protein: CASSLNGGGGLGYEQYF

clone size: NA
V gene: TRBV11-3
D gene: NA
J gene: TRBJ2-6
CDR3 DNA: TGTGCCAGCAGCCTCTCTGGGGCCAACGTCCTGACTTTC
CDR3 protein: CASSLSGANVLTF

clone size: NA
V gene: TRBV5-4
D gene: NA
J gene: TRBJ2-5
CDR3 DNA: TGTGCCAGCAGCTTGGCTGGGGTATCTCAAGAGACCCAGTACTTC
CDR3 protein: CASSLAGVSQETQYF

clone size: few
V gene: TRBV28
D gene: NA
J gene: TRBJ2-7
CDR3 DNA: TGTGCCAGCAGTCCCGGCGTCTACGAGCAGTACTTC
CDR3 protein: CASSPGVYEQYF

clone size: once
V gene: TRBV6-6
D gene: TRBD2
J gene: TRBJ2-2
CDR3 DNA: TGTGCCAGCAAAAGCAGGGGACTAGCGAACACCGGGGAGCTGTTTTTT
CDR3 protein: CASKSRGLANTGELFF

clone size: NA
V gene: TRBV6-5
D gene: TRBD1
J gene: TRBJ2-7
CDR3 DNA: TGTGCCAGCAGTGGCCGCGGACAGGGCTACGAGCAGTACTTC
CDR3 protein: CASSGRGQGYEQYF

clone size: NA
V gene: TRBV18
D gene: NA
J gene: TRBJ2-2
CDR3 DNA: TGTGCCAGCTCACCACCGACCCGCACCGGGGAGCTGTTTTTT
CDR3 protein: CASSPPTRTGELFF

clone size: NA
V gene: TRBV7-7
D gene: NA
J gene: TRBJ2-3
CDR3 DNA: TGTGCCAGCAGCTTCGAAGCAGCAGATACGCAGTATTTT
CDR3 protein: CASSFEAADTQYF

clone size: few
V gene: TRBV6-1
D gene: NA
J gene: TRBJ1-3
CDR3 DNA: TGTGCCAGCAGCCCTTTGCGGAGCTCTGGAAACACCATATATTTT
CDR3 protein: CASSPLRSSGNTIYF

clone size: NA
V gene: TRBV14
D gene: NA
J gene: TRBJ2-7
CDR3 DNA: TGTGCCAGCAGCCAAGTTAATTCAGGGGGGTATCCCTACGAGCAGTACTTC
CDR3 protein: CASSQVNSGGYPYEQYF

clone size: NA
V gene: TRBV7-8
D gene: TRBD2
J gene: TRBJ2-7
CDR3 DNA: TGTGCCAGCAGCTTACAAATACTAGCGGGGATCTACGAGCAGTACTTC
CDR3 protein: CASSLQILAGIYEQYF

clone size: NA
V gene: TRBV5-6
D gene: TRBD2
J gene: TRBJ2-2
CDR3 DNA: TGTGCCAGCAGTCCGACCGGGACTAGGGAGACCGGGGAGCTGTTTTTT
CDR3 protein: CASSPTGTRETGELFF

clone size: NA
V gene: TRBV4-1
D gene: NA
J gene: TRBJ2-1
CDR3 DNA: TGCGCCAGCAGCCAAGCTAGGGCTAGCTCCTACAATGAGCAGTTCTTC
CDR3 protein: CASSQARASSYNEQFF

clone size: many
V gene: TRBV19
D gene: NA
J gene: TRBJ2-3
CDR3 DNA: TGTGCCAGTAGGGGGCTAGCGACCAGCACAGATACGCAGTATTTT
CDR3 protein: CASRGLATSTDTQYF

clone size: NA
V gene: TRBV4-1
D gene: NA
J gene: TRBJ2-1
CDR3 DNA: TGCGCCAGCGAAAATCCAACCCGGGAGAAGGAAAGATTACAGTTCTTC
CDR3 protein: CASENPTREKERLQFF

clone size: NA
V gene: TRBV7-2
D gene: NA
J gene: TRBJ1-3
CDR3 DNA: TGTGCCAGCAGCTTAGAAGGAAACACCATATATTTT
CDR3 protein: CASSLEGNTIYF

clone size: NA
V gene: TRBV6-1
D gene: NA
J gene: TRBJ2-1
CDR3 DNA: TGTGCCAGCAGGTCCCAATTTGGGGAGCAGTTCTTC
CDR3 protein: CASRSQFGEQFF

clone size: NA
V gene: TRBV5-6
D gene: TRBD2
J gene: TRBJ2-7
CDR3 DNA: TGTGCCAGCAGCCGGACTAGCGGGAGTCCTCTCGAGCAGTACTTC
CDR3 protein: CASSRTSGSPLEQYF

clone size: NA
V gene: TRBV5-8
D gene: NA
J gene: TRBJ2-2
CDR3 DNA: TGTGCCAGCAGCTTGCGAGGGTTCCCCGGGGAGCTGTTTTTT
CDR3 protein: CASSLRGFPGELFF

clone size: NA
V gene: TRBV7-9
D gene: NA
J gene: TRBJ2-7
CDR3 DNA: TGTGCCAGCAGCGATTCTCTGACTACCTACGAGCAGTACTTC
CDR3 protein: CASSDSLTTYEQYF

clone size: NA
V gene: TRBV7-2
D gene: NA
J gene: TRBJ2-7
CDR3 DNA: TGTGCCAGCAGCTCCTCGGGGACGGAGACCTACGAGCAGTACTTC
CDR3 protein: CASSSSGTETYEQYF

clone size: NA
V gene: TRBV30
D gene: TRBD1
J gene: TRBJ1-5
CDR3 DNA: TGTGCCTGGAGCGACAGGGGATCGGGCAATCAGCCCCAGCATTTT
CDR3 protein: CAWSDRGSGNQPQHF

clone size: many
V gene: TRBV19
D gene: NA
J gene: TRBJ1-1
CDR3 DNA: TGTGCCAGTAGTAGAAGGACAGAGAACACTGAAGCTTTCTTT
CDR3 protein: CASSRRTENTEAFF

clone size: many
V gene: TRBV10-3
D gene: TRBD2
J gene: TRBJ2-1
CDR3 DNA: TGTGCCATCAGTGTACTAGCGACAACCGACAATGAGCAGTTCTTC
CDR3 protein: CAISVLATTDNEQFF

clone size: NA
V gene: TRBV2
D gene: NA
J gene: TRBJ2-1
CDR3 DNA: TGTGCCAGCATGGTCGGGCTTCGGGTGAATGAGCAGTTCTTC
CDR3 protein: CASMVGLRVNEQFF

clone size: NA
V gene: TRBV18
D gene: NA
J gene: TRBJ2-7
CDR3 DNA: TGTGCCAGCTCACCACTGGTCAGGCCTTACGAGCAGTACTTC
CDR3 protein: CASSPLVRPYEQYF

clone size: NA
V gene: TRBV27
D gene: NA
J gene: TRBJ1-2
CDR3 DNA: TGTGCCAGCAGTTTATTCCGGGGTTCTAACTATGGCTACACCTTC
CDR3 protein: CASSLFRGSNYGYTF

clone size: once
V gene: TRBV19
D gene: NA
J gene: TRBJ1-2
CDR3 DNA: TGTGCCAGTAGCCACTCCTTCGGGGAACGATACGGCTACACCTTC
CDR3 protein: CASSHSFGERYGYTF

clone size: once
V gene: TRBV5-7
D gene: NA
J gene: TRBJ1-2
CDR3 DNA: TGTGCCAGCAGCTTGGGGACAACCCACTTGGTCTATGGCTACACCTTC
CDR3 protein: CASSLGTTHLVYGYTF

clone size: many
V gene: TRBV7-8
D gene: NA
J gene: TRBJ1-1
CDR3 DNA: TGTGCCAGCAGCTTAGGTGGTCGGCTCACTGGGGCTGAAGCTTTCTTT
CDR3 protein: CASSLGGRLTGAEAFF

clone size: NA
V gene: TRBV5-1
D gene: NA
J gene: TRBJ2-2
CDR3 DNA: TGCGCCAGCAGCTTGGGGGGCAACACCGGGGAGCTGTTTTTT
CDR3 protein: CASSLGGNTGELFF